A single sample gave rise to the 30 T cell receptor beta chains below, sequenced in a study of blood T cell repertoires in COVID-19. Sequenced by immunoSEQ multiplex PCR; TCRdb stores in-frame clones only, minus some. The sample carries some 160,000 clones, 85% to 90% recorded once. Sequencing input: peripheral blood. These receptors originate from a woman in her seventies with acute or convalescent COVID-19.

A few counts support this clone. The chain combines TRBV5-6 with TRBJ2-7; D remains unclear. Germline assignment: CDR1 SGHDT and CDR2 YYEEEE. Trimming took off 5 bases at V and 1 base at J, with 10 bases between the two ends. The CDR3 runs to 13 residues. The CDR3 sequence is CASSFDKSYEQYF. The CDR3 DNA is TGTGCCAGCAGTTTTGACAAGTCCTACGAGCAGTACTTC.

The chain uses TRBV19 and TRBJ1-2; D might be TRBD1 (5 bases). V lost 2 bases and J lost 3, with 10 bases in between. Germline assignment: CDR1 LNHDA and CDR2 SQIVND (reference sequence). This CDR3 has 14 amino acids. The CDR3: CASSIQGFDYGYTF. In DNA, the CDR3 is TGTGCCAGTAGTATACAGGGTTTTGACTATGGCTACACCTTC.

The chain couples TRBV5-1 to TRBJ2-5; 8 positions agree with TRBD1. Germline V gene sequence: CDR1 SGHRS, CDR2 YFSETQ. This CDR3 region has 15 residues. J gave up 2 bases and V 3 bases, and 6 bases lay outside the gene matches. As DNA, the CDR3 is TGCGCCAGCAGCTCCGGGACAGGTCTTCAAGAGACCCAGTACTTC. It translates to CASSSGTGLQETQYF.

The rearrangement joins TRBV7-6 to TRBJ1-1; a possible D gene is TRBD1 (6 bases). The CDR3 has 16 amino acids. Per germline, CDR1 SGHVS and CDR2 FNYEAQ. V lost 5 bases to trimming and J lost 0 bases, with 16 bases between them. Here the CDR3 DNA reads TGTGCCAGCAGCCTGCAGACAGGTCCCCTGAACACTGAAGCTTTCTTT. Its translation: CASSLQTGPLNTEAFF.

The chain is built from TRBV3-1 (or the pseudogene TRBV3-2) and TRBJ2-1; 11 nucleotides agree with TRBD2. CDR3 length: 17 residues. The ends lost 0 bases at V and 3 bases at J; junction bases unmatched: 4. Germline V gene lookup returns CDR1 LGHDT and CDR2 YNNKEL (reference sequence). CDR3 coding DNA: TGTGCCAGCAGCCAAGATCTACTAGCGGGAGTCTACAATGAGCAGTTCTTC. It codes for CASSQDLLAGVYNEQFF.

The V call is TRBV7-2, the J call TRBJ2-3, with 15 nucleotides matching TRBD2. CDR1 is SGHTA and CDR2 is FQGNSA in the germline V gene. Trimming cost V 4 bases and J 5 bases; bases outside gene matches: 7. This CDR3 is 17 amino acids long. For the CDR3, the DNA is TGTGCCAGCAGCTCGGGACTAGCGGGGGGACGCCGAGATACGCAGTATTTT. It encodes CASSSGLAGGRRDTQYF.

The rearrangement uses TRBV3-1 (or the pseudogene TRBV3-2) and TRBJ1-3; D is unclear. The V and J ends lost 1 base and 5 bases respectively, with 9 bases between them. The CDR3 has 14 residues. Germline V CDR1 and CDR2: LGHDT, YNNKEL (reference sequence). CDR3 bases: TGTGCCAGCAGCCAAGGCGATATGAGAAACACCATATATTTT. Its translation is CASSQGDMRNTIYF.

The chain uses TRBV28 and TRBJ1-2; D not certain. Trimming stripped 5 bases from V and 6 bases from J, with 10 bases between. Germline lookup yields CDR1 MDHEN and CDR2 SYDVKM. CDR3 length: 12 residues. The CDR3 DNA is TGTGCCAGCAGTATAAGCTTTGATGGCTACACCTTC. The encoded protein is CASSISFDGYTF.

This chain connects TRBV5-6 to TRBJ1-6; TRBD1 matches at 7 bases. This CDR3 region has 15 residues. V lost 4 bases to trimming and J lost 5 bases; unmatched junction nucleotides: 6. Germline lookup yields CDR1 SGHDT and CDR2 YYEEEE. Here the CDR3 DNA reads TGTGCCAGCAGCCCGACAGGGAGTAATAATTCACCCCTCCACTTT. This translates into CASSPTGSNNSPLHF.

The chain recombines TRBV5-1 with TRBJ1-2; the D gene is possibly TRBD1 (5 bases). The CDR3 runs to 14 residues. V was clipped by 0 bases and J by 4 bases, with 10 bases between them. CDR1 and CDR2 from the germline V gene are SGHRS and YFSETQ. CDR3 in DNA: TGCGCCAGCAGCTTGGAGGCCAGGGTCTATGGCTACACCTTC. This gives the protein CASSLEARVYGYTF.

This chain connects TRBV19 to TRBJ2-2, with D maybe TRBD1 (6 bases). CDR1 and CDR2 (germline): LNHDA, SQIVND (reference sequence). V lost 3 bases to trimming and J lost 3 bases, with 14 bases between them. The CDR3 runs 16 residues. The CDR3 DNA sequence: TGTGCCAGTAGTATCTTCAGGGGAACGGACACCGGGGAGCTGTTTTTT. It specifies CASSIFRGTDTGELFF.

The chain couples TRBV11-2 to TRBJ2-1; TRBD1 matches at 7 bases. The germline gives CDR1 SGHAT, CDR2 FQNNGV. The CDR3 covers 12 residues. Trimming at V came to 5 bases and at J to 10 bases, leaving 5 bases not matched to a gene. The CDR3 reads CASSPRTGEQFF. DNA of the CDR3: TGTGCCAGCAGCCCTCGGACAGGCGAGCAGTTCTTC.

V and J are TRBV7-2 and TRBJ2-6, with unresolved D. CDR3 length equals 16 residues. Germline CDR1 reads SGHTA; CDR2 reads FQGNSA. V lost 0 bases to trimming and J lost 2 bases, with 8 bases between them. The CDR3 here is CASSLAQTPGANVLTF. The CDR3 coding sequence is TGTGCCAGCAGCTTAGCACAGACCCCTGGGGCCAACGTCCTGACTTTC.

This clone was counted between two and nine times. V usage is TRBV19 and J usage is TRBJ1-1; D may be TRBD1 (5 bases). The CDR3 loop spans 15 amino acids. In germline, CDR1 is LNHDA, CDR2 SQIVND (reference sequence). V lost 3 bases, J lost 1 base, and 12 bases lay in between. CDR3 sequence reads: CASSIYGTANTEAFF. DNA of the CDR3: TGTGCCAGTAGTATTTACGGGACTGCGAACACTGAAGCTTTCTTT.

The count of this clone is one. The chain links TRBV7-9 to TRBJ1-4; 10 bases line up with TRBD1. The CDR3 length is 16 residues. In germline, CDR1 is SEHNR, CDR2 FQNEAQ (reference sequence). V trimming: 5 bases; J trimming: 5 bases; junction bases outside the gene matches: 8. The CDR3 reads CASSPGTGARNEKLFF. The CDR3 nucleotides read TGTGCCAGCAGCCCCGGGACAGGGGCGAGAAATGAAAAACTGTTTTTT.

This clone is a singleton in its sample. This rearrangement joins TRBV4-3 to TRBJ1-2; TRBD1 matches 7 bases. Germline V gives CDR1 LGHNA, CDR2 YSLEER. The V gene end was trimmed by 4 bases and the J gene end by 10 bases; junction bases not matched to a gene: 9. The CDR3 spans 13 residues. The CDR3 protein is CASSPLTGNPYTF. The DNA for the CDR3 is TGCGCCAGCAGCCCGTTGACAGGGAACCCCTACACCTTC.

This clone appeared once. The V call is TRBV6-5, the J call TRBJ2-2; TRBD2 aligns across 10 bases. Germline CDR1 reads MNHEY; CDR2 reads SVGAGI. The V segment lost 4 bases and the J segment 1 base; nucleotides outside the gene matches: 3. The CDR3 is 16 residues long. The CDR3 nucleotides are TGTGCCAGCAGTTCACGACTAGCGGGGAACACCGGGGAGCTGTTTTTT. Translation gives CASSSRLAGNTGELFF.

This chain connects TRBV25-1 to TRBJ2-7; the D gene is possibly TRBD1 (6 bases). V lost 1 base and J lost 2, with 15 bases in between. This CDR3 spans 16 amino acids. CDR1 and CDR2 from the germline V gene are MGHDK and SYGVNS. CDR3 region: CASSEFRQGPTYEQYF. DNA for the CDR3: TGTGCCAGCAGTGAATTCCGGCAGGGGCCCACCTACGAGCAGTACTTC.

The V gene is TRBV7-8, the J gene TRBJ2-5, with no clear D. Germline V gene sequence: CDR1 SGHVS, CDR2 FQNEAQ. Deletions cut 5 bases from V and 0 bases from J, with 10 bases between. The CDR3 loop spans 14 amino acids. In DNA form, the CDR3 reads TGTGCCAGCAGCCACACCAGGTACCAAGAGACCCAGTACTTC. It translates to CASSHTRYQETQYF.

The count of this clone is one. The chain is built from TRBV4-1 and TRBJ1-2; 10 bases fit TRBD1. This CDR3 is built from 16 residues. Germline values: CDR1 MGHRA, CDR2 YSYEKL. The ends lost 2 bases at V and 4 bases at J; junction bases unmatched: 7. CDR3 residues: CASSQQTGGMGYGYTF. CDR3 sequence (DNA): TGCGCCAGCAGCCAACAGACAGGGGGCATGGGCTATGGCTACACCTTC.

J is TRBJ1-4 and V is TRBV7-2, with 12 bases aligning to TRBD1. The V segment lost 3 bases and the J segment 6 bases; nucleotides outside the gene matches: 5. The CDR3 has 16 amino acids. Germline CDR1 SGHTA, CDR2 FQGNSA. CDR3 sequence (DNA): TGTGCCAGCAGCTTCGGGACAGGGGGCTTCTATGAAAAACTGTTTTTT. This translates into CASSFGTGGFYEKLFF.

The CDR3 nucleotides are TGCGCCAGCAGCTTAAACAGGGACACCGGGGAGCTGTTTTTT. Residues: CASSLNRDTGELFF. This chain connects TRBV5-1 to TRBJ2-2, with TRBD1 as a possible D gene (6 bases). Trimming stripped 2 bases from V and 3 bases from J, with 8 bases between. The V gene's germline CDR1 is SGHRS and CDR2 YFSETQ. The CDR3 covers 14 residues.

The rearrangement joins TRBV5-1 to TRBJ1-4; 11 bases line up with TRBD1. The germline CDR1 and CDR2 sequences are SGHRS and YFSETQ. This CDR3 comprises 14 residues. Unmatched junction bases numbered 4, after V lost 6 bases and J lost 6 bases. CDR3 nucleotides: TGCGCCAGCAAACTGGACAGGGGGCATGAAAAACTGTTTTTT. As protein: CASKLDRGHEKLFF.

This chain connects TRBV27 to TRBJ2-5, with 12 bases matching TRBD2. V was pared by 5 bases and J by 1 base, with 11 bases of the junction left unmatched. This CDR3 region has 18 residues. In germline, CDR1 is MNHEY, CDR2 SMNVEV (reference sequence). The CDR3 protein is CASSPRTSGAYLQETQYF. The CDR3, as DNA: TGTGCCAGCAGTCCCCGGACTAGCGGGGCGTACCTCCAAGAGACCCAGTACTTC.

The chain couples TRBV2 to TRBJ1-1, with 7 bases aligning to TRBD1. Per germline, CDR1 SNHLY and CDR2 FYNNEI. This CDR3 has 15 residues. After removal of 7 bases from V and 2 bases from J, the junction contained 10 bases not matched to a gene. The CDR3 loop is CASKGGRGTNTEAFF. For the CDR3, the DNA is TGTGCCAGCAAGGGGGGCAGGGGGACCAACACTGAAGCTTTCTTT.

The V gene is TRBV27, the J gene TRBJ1-1; D perhaps matches TRBD1 (6 bases). V lost 3 bases, J lost 2 bases, and 10 bases lay in between. The CDR3 extends over 14 amino acids. The V gene's germline CDR1 is MNHEY and CDR2 SMNVEV (reference sequence). The CDR3 DNA is TGTGCCAGCAGTTTCAGGACAGCCAACACTGAAGCTTTCTTT. Amino acid sequence: CASSFRTANTEAFF.

CDR3 coding DNA: TGTGCCAGCAGCGACCCGGGGAACCAAGAGACCCAGTACTTC. Translated, it gives CASSDPGNQETQYF. V and J are TRBV7-2 and TRBJ2-5; D perhaps matches TRBD2 (5 bases). Trimming pared 5 bases from V and 0 bases from J, leaving 10 bases between. This CDR3 has 14 residues. Germline V lookup: CDR1 SGHTA, CDR2 FQGNSA.

This clone was detected once. J is TRBJ1-1 and V is TRBV6-6; D gene ambiguous. CDR3 size: 15 residues. With 0 bases removed from V and 4 bases from J, the gap between germline ends came to 12 bases. Germline CDR1 reads MNHNY; CDR2 reads SVGAGI (reference sequence). The CDR3 nucleotides are TGTGCCAGCAGTTACTCGAGAGGTGGTAGCACTGAAGCTTTCTTT. This codes for CASSYSRGGSTEAFF.

The CDR3, as DNA: TGTGCCAGCTCACCTCGGACAGGGGGAACTGTAGCTGGAAACACCATATATTTT. Translating it yields CASSPRTGGTVAGNTIYF. The V call is TRBV18, the J call TRBJ1-3; 10 nucleotides agree with TRBD1. Germline CDR1 reads KGHSH; CDR2 reads LQKENI. This CDR3 region has 18 residues. The V segment lost 3 bases and the J segment 2 bases; nucleotides outside the gene matches: 10.

The V call is TRBV19, the J call TRBJ2-1; 12 bases agree with TRBD2. Unmatched junction bases numbered 2, after V lost 3 bases and J lost 5 bases. Per germline, CDR1 LNHDA and CDR2 SQIVND (reference sequence). CDR3 size: 15 residues. Here the CDR3 DNA reads TGTGCCAGTAGTATGACTAGCGGGAGAGACAATGAGCAGTTCTTC. Translating gives CASSMTSGRDNEQFF.